This T cell receptor (beta chain) was recovered during a study of T cell responses to AZD1222 COVID-19 vaccine. Clones were sequenced by immunoSEQ multiplex PCR, and TCRdb holds only the in-frame ones, with some missing. The sample has approximately 30,000 clones; about 86% are singletons. Study-level findings and limits: Samples come after the peak T cell response, not at day 14.

As concerns this clone: Its antigen is not identified.

This clonotype was obtained from an adult in good health. Sequences were derived from peripheral blood, sampled on day 0 of AZD1222 vaccination.

CDR3 sequence: CASSPTGPSNTIYF. The CDR3, as DNA: TGTGCCAGCAGCCCGACAGGCCCTTCAAACACCATATATTTT. The genes are TRBV7-2 and TRBJ1-3; maybe TRBD1 (6 bases). CDR1 and CDR2 from the germline V gene are SGHTA and FQGNSA. V lost 5 bases, J lost 6 bases, and 14 bases lay in between. This CDR3 is 14 amino acids long.